This paragraph reports one T cell receptor beta chain. Its antigen is not known. This CDR3 has 18 residues. V lost 2 bases to trimming and J lost 0 bases; unmatched junction nucleotides: 12. Germline V lookup: CDR1 ENHRY, CDR2 SYGVKD. Produced via immunoSEQ multiplex PCR; TCRdb's table is partial and in-frame only. The sample gives 950,000 to 1,100,000 clones, around 78% of which show up once; 0.61% is in the top ten. The sample belongs to a study of shared clonotypes between healthy human individuals. Overall study context: Per-donor plates numbered three CD4 naive, three CD4 memory, two CD8 naive and one CD8 memory. Notes on the study in general: Four donors had 4% to 5% of their naive CD4 clonotypes in common. Non-shared clonotypes were found to have lower generation probabilities than the clonotypes that were shared by all four of the sorted-subset donors.

Both subsets, CD45RA+ naive and CD45RA-negative memory, were split from the CD4+ cells. This TCR derives from a young man in good health. Some clones in this sample may be carry-over from other donors' samples. Sequences were obtained from memory CD4+ T cells from PBMCs. Subset given: CD45RA-negative fraction. V and J are TRBV10-3 and TRBJ1-1; TRBD1 aligns across 7 bases. CDR3 sequence: CAISEGTGAARLNTEAFF. CDR3 nucleotides: TGTGCCATCAGTGAGGGCACAGGGGCCGCGCGGCTGAACACTGAAGCTTTCTTT.